This T cell receptor beta chain stems from a study of OX40 agonist ivuxolimab in advanced cancers. Looked up from germline, CDR1 is SGHTA and CDR2 is FQGNSA. Trimming pared 1 base from V and 4 bases from J, leaving 7 bases between. This CDR3 region has 13 residues. Method: immunoSEQ multiplex PCR; TCRdb's copy keeps in-frame clones and lacks some. The data hold about 100,000 clones, with around 93% observed a single time. The receptor was isolated from an adult with an advanced solid tumor such as melanoma, head and neck, liver or kidney cancer. V and J are TRBV7-2 and TRBJ2-5; no clear D. The material was CD4+ or CD8+ T cells sorted from blood, obtained in a trial of the OX40 agonist ivuxolimab. This CDR3 is CASSLVGGETQYF. In nucleotides, the CDR3 is TGTGCCAGCAGCTTAGTAGGTGGAGAGACCCAGTACTTC.